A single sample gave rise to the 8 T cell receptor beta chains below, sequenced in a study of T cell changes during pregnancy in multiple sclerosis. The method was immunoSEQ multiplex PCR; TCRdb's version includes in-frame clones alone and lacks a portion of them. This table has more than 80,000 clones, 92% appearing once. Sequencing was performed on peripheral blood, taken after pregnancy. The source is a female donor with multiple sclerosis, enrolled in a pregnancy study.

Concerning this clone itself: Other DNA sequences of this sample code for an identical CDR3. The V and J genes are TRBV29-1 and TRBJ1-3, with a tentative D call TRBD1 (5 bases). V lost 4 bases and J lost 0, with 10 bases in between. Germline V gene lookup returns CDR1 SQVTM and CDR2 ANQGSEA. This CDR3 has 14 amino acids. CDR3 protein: CSVVGDSSGNTIYF. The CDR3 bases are TGCAGCGTTGTGGGCGACAGCTCTGGAAACACCATATATTTT.

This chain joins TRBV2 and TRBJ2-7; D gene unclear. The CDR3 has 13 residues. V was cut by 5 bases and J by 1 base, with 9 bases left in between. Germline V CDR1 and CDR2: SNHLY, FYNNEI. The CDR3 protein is CASSPRLSYEQYF. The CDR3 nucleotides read TGTGCCAGCAGTCCAAGACTTTCCTACGAGCAGTACTTC.

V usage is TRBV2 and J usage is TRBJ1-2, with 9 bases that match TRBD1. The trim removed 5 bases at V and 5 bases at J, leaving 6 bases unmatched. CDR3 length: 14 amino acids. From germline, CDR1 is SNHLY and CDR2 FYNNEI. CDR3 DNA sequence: TGTGCCAGCAGTTACAGGACAGGGGCTTATGGCTACACCTTC. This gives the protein CASSYRTGAYGYTF.

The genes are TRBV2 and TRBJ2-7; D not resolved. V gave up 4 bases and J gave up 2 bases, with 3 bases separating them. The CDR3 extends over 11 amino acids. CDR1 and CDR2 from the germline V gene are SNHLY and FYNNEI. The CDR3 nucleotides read TGTGCCAGCAGTGGCGCCTACGAGCAGTACTTC. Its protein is CASSGAYEQYF.

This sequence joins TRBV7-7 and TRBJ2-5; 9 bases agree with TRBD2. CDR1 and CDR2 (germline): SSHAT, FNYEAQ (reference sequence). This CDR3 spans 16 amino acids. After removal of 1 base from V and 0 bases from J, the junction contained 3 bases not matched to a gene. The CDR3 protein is CASSLDASGNQETQYF. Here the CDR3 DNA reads TGTGCCAGCAGCTTAGACGCTAGCGGGAACCAAGAGACCCAGTACTTC.

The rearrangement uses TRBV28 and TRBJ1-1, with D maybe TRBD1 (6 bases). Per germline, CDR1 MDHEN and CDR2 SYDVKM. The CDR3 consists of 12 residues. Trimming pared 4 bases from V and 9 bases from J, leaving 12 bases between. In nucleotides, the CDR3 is TGTGCCAGCAGTTCCAACAGGGAAAAAGCTTTCTTT. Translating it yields CASSSNREKAFF.

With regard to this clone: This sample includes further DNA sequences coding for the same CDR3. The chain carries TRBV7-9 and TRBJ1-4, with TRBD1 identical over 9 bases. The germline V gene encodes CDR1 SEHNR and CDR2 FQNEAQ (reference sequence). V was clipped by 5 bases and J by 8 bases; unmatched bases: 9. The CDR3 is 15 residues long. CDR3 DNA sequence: TGTGCCAGCAGCGAAGGGGACAGGGAGGGCGAAAAACTGTTTTTT. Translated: CASSEGDREGEKLFF.

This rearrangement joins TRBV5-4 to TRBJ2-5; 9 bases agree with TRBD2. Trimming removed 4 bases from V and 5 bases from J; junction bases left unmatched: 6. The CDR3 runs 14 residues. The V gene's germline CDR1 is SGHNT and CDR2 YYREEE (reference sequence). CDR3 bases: TGTGCCAGCAGCGAAAGCGGGGGGAGGGAGACCCAGTACTTC. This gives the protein CASSESGGRETQYF.